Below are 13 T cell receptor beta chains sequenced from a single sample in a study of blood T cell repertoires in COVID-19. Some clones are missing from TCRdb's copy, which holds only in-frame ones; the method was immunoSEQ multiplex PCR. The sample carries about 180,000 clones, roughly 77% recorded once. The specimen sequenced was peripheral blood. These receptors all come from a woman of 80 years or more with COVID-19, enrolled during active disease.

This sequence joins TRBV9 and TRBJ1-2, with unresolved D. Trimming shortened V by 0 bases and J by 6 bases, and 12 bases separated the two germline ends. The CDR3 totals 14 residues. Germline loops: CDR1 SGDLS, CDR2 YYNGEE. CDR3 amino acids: CASSVAAEAHGYTF. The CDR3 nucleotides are TGTGCCAGCAGCGTAGCTGCAGAGGCCCATGGCTACACCTTC. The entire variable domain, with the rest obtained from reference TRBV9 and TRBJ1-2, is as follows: DSGVTQTPKHLITATGQRVTLRCSPRSGDLSVYWYQQSLDQGLQFLIQYYNGEERAKGNILERFSAQQFPDLHSELNLSSLELGDSALYFCASSVAAEAHGYTFGSGTRLTVV.

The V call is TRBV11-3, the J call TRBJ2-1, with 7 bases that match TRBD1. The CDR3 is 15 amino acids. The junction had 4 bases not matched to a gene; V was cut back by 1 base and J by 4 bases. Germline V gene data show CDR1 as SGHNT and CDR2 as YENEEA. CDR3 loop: CASSLGGTVYNEQFF. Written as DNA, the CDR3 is TGTGCCAGCAGCTTAGGTGGGACAGTTTACAATGAGCAGTTCTTC.

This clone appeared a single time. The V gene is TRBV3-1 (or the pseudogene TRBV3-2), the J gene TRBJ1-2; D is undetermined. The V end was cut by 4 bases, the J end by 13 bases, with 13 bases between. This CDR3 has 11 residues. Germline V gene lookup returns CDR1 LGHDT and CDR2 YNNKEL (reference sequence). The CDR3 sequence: CASSLLGRVTF. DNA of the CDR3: TGTGCCAGCAGCCTATTAGGGCGGGTCACCTTC.

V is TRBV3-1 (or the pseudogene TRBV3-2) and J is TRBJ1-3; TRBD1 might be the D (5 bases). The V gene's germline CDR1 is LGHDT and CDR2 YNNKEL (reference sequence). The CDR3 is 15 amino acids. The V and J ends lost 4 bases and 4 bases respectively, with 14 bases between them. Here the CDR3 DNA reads TGTGCCAGCAGCCTTTGGACACGTGGGGGAAACACCATATATTTT. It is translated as CASSLWTRGGNTIYF.

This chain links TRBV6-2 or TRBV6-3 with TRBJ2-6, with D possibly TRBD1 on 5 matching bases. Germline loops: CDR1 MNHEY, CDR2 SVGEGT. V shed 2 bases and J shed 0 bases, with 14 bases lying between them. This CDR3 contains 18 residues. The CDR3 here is CASSYIRGTDSGANVLTF. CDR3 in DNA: TGTGCCAGCAGTTACATTAGGGGCACTGACTCTGGGGCCAACGTCCTGACTTTC.

The CDR3 DNA reads TGTGCCAGCAGCTCCCGGGTCGGAGCTTTCTTT. Translation: CASSSRVGAFF. The chain employs TRBV7-9 and TRBJ1-1; D not resolved. CDR3 length: 11 residues. The germline gives CDR1 SEHNR, CDR2 FQNEAQ (reference sequence). V was clipped by 4 bases and J by 10 bases, with 10 bases between them.

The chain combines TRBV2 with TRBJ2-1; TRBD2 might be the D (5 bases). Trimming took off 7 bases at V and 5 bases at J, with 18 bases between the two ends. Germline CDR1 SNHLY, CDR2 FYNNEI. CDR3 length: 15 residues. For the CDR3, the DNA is TGTGCCAGCACCTCCCTGGCTAGAGGGAACAATGAGCAGTTCTTC. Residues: CASTSLARGNNEQFF.

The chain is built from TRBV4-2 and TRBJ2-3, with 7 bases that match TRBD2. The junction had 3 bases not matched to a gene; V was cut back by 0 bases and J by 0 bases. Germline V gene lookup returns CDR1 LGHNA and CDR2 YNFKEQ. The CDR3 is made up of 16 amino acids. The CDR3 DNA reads TGTGCCAGCAGCCAAGAGCAAGCGGGGAGCACAGATACGCAGTATTTT. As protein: CASSQEQAGSTDTQYF.

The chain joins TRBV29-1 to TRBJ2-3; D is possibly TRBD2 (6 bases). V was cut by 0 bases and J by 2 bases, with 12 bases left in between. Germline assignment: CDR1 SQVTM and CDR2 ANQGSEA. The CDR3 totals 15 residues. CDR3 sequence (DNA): TGCAGCGTTGAAGACACCGGGGGATCCACAGATACGCAGTATTTT. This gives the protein CSVEDTGGSTDTQYF.

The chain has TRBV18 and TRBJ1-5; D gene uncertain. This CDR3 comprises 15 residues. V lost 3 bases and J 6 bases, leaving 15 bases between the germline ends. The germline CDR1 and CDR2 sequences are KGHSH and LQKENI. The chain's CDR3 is CASSPVRGGGQPQHF. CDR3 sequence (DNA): TGTGCCAGCTCACCGGTCCGGGGTGGAGGTCAGCCCCAGCATTTT.

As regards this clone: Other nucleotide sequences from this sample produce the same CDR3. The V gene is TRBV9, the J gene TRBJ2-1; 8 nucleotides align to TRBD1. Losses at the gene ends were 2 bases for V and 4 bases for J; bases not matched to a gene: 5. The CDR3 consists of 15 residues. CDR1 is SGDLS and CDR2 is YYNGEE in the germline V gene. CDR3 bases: TGTGCCAGCAGCGTGGCAGGGGGCAATTACAATGAGCAGTTCTTC. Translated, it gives CASSVAGGNYNEQFF.

CDR3 sequence (DNA): TGCAGTGCTAGTGTTGCGGGAGACACTGAAGCTTTCTTT. Its translation: CSASVAGDTEAFF. This chain connects TRBV20-1 to TRBJ1-1; D not resolved. Trimming took off 3 bases at V and 3 bases at J, with 11 bases between the two ends. Germline values: CDR1 DFQATT, CDR2 SNEGSKA (reference sequence). The CDR3 has 13 amino acids.

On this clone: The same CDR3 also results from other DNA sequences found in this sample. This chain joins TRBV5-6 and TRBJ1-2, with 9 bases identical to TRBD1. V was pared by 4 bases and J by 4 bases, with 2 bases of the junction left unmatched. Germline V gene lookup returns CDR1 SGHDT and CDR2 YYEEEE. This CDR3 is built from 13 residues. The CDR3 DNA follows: TGTGCCAGCAGCCGGGACAGGGTCTATGGCTACACCTTC. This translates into CASSRDRVYGYTF.